This TCR beta chain was identified during a study of shared clonotypes between healthy human individuals. With 4 bases removed from V and 13 bases from J, the gap between germline ends came to 8 bases. CDR3 length: 11 residues. Germline V lookup: CDR1 MNHEY, CDR2 SMNVEV (reference sequence). Study-level results: Among non-shared clonotypes, generation probabilities were lower than among those shared by all four donors.

Once extracted for a subset, genomic DNA was divided evenly among several immunoSEQ plates. In the source study's methods: As immunoSEQ supplied junction-only sequences (without quality scores), filtering differed. The data were produced by immunoSEQ multiplex PCR, yet TCRdb's version contains in-frame clones alone and is incomplete. V, J and clone size are those of that table, while D and trimming were read from the DNA. The sample holds approximately 2,200,000 clones, about 92% seen once. Naive CD8 isolation took CD45RO-negative cells positively selected for CCR7 and excluded terminally differentiated effector memory CD45RA+ cells. The donors, healthy adults who were HIV-negative, had experienced no recent acute infections or vaccinations. As to this clone: Its antigen is not known.

V is TRBV27 and J is TRBJ1-6, with unresolved D. The sequencing sample was made of naive CD8+ T cells from PBMCs. This TCR came from a man aged 18 to 30 in good health. Some clones in this sample may be carry-over from other donors' samples. The CDR3 loop reads CASSSYAPLHF. CDR3 DNA: TGTGCCAGCAGTTCTTATGCCCCCCTCCACTTT.